One and the same sample provided the 32 T cell receptor beta chains below, sequenced in a study of CD8 T cells in Susac syndrome. Reverse transcription used roughly 0.5 to 1 ug RNA and random hexamers. TCRdb re-derived calls from the immunoSEQ multiplex PCR reads in MiXCR, one entry per CDR3 protein. The data show 150,000 to 200,000 distinct CDR3 sequences, around 96% seen once. The sample consisted of CD4+ T cells from PBMCs. Receptors were obtained from a human donor with Susac syndrome.

The genes are TRBV25-1 and TRBJ2-5, with 7 bases identical to TRBD1. V shed 1 base, J shed 2 bases, and the junction held 4 bases outside the gene matches. The CDR3 totals 15 residues. Germline loops: CDR1 MGHDK, CDR2 SYGVNS. Written as DNA, the CDR3 is TGTGCCAGCAGTGAATTTCGACAGGGTCAAGAGACCCAGTACTTC. Protein: CASSEFRQGQETQYF.

J is TRBJ2-1 and V is TRBV24-1, with D maybe TRBD2 (5 bases). The CDR3 totals 14 residues. Germline V CDR1 and CDR2: KGHDR, SFDVKD. Deletions cut 4 bases from V and 6 bases from J, with 12 bases between. The CDR3 bases are TGTGCCACCAGTGAGATGACTAAAAGCAATGAGCAGTTCTTC. This gives the protein CATSEMTKSNEQFF.

This clonotype was seen only once. The chain is built from TRBV9 and TRBJ1-2; no clear D gene. V dropped 3 bases and J dropped 0 bases, with 12 bases sitting between them. The CDR3 spans 15 residues. Germline V CDR1 and CDR2: SGDLS, YYNGEE. This chain's CDR3 is CASSAGPLANYGYTF. CDR3 DNA sequence: TGTGCCAGCAGCGCCGGGCCACTAGCTAACTATGGCTACACCTTC. The variable domain in full, with the rest retrieved from reference TRBV9 and TRBJ1-2, is DSGVTQTPKHLITATGQRVTLRCSPRSGDLSVYWYQQSLDQGLQFLIQYYNGEERAKGNILERFSAQQFPDLHSELNLSSLELGDSALYFCASSAGPLANYGYTFGSGTRLTVV.

This clonotype was observed once. The J gene is TRBJ2-7, the V gene TRBV11-1, with D possibly matching TRBD1 (5 bases). CDR1 and CDR2 (germline): SGHAT, FQDESV (reference sequence). This CDR3 is 15 amino acids long. V was pared by 2 bases and J by 0 bases, with 11 bases between. DNA for the CDR3: TGTGCCAGCAGCTTAAGGACACCCAGCTCCTACGAGCAGTACTTC. The encoded protein is CASSLRTPSSYEQYF.

The chain combines TRBV30 with TRBJ1-4; D unresolved. V was trimmed by 3 bases and J by 7 bases, leaving 18 bases between them. The CDR3 runs 15 residues. Germline CDR1 GTSNPN, CDR2 SVGIG (reference sequence). The CDR3 reads CAWSLAGGDVEKLFF. DNA of the CDR3: TGTGCCTGGAGCCTCGCGGGCGGGGATGTTGAAAAACTGTTTTTT.

The chain links TRBV7-6 to TRBJ2-5; no definite D call. CDR1 SGHVS and CDR2 FNYEAQ come from the germline V gene. V gave up 5 bases and J gave up 4 bases, with 11 bases separating them. CDR3 length: 13 amino acids. This chain's CDR3 is CASSPLMGETQYF. CDR3 in DNA: TGTGCCAGCAGCCCTCTAATGGGAGAGACCCAGTACTTC.

V gene TRBV29-1 combines with J gene TRBJ1-1; D might be TRBD1 (5 bases). CDR3 length: 12 amino acids. CDR1 and CDR2 (germline): SQVTM, ANQGSEA. The V end lost 4 bases, the J end lost 4 bases, and 10 bases lay between the germline ends. CDR3 in amino acids: CSVVQAGTEAFF. For the CDR3, the DNA is TGCAGCGTTGTACAGGCGGGCACTGAAGCTTTCTTT.

The count of this clonotype is one. J is TRBJ2-5 and V is TRBV29-1; D is unresolved. The CDR3 is made up of 11 amino acids. V lost 5 bases and J 3 bases, leaving 7 bases between the germline ends. In germline, CDR1 is SQVTM, CDR2 ANQGSEA. CDR3 nucleotide sequence: TGCAGCGTTCCCATAAAAGAGACCCAGTACTTC. Its protein product is CSVPIKETQYF.

The chain uses TRBV7-8 and TRBJ2-7, with a possible D match to TRBD2 (6 bases). The CDR3 is 15 amino acids. The V end was cut by 1 base, the J end by 5 bases, with 15 bases between. Germline V gene lookup returns CDR1 SGHVS and CDR2 FQNEAQ. The CDR3 here is CASSLGRRVLDEQYF. DNA for the CDR3: TGTGCCAGCAGCTTAGGTCGGAGGGTTCTGGACGAGCAGTACTTC.

This clonotype was counted once. The chain joins TRBV5-1 to TRBJ1-2; a possible D gene is TRBD1 (5 bases). This CDR3 contains 15 residues. Between the trimmed V and J ends, which lost 4 bases and 3 bases, there was a span of 16 bases. Germline-derived CDR1 and CDR2 are SGHRS and YFSETQ. CDR3 amino acids: CASSREYGTDYGYTF. For the CDR3, the DNA is TGCGCCAGCAGCCGAGAGTACGGGACCGACTATGGCTACACCTTC. The complete variable domain, with remaining parts taken from reference TRBV5-1 and TRBJ1-2, reads KAGVTQTPRYLIKTRGQQVTLSCSPISGHRSVSWYQQTPGQGLQFLFEYFSETQRNKGNFPGRFSGRQFSNSRSEMNVSTLELGDSALYLCASSREYGTDYGYTFGSGTRLTVV.

V gene TRBV7-2 combines with J gene TRBJ1-1, with TRBD1 identical over 8 bases. With 4 bases clipped from V and 0 bases from J, the junction kept 7 bases outside the gene matches. Germline CDR1 and CDR2: SGHTA and FQGNSA. The CDR3 consists of 16 residues. The CDR3 DNA sequence: TGTGCCAGCAGCTCGCAGACAGGGGCCGTGAACACTGAAGCTTTCTTT. Translated, it gives CASSSQTGAVNTEAFF.

The V call is TRBV30, the J call TRBJ1-3, with D uncertain. In germline, CDR1 is GTSNPN, CDR2 SVGIG (reference sequence). This CDR3 is built from 11 residues. The germline V and J ends were trimmed by 5 bases and 2 bases, with 4 bases remaining between them. CDR3 loop: CAWETGNTIYF. CDR3 DNA sequence: TGTGCCTGGGAGACTGGAAACACCATATATTTT.

This clonotype was observed a few times. This chain connects TRBV4-3 to TRBJ2-3; a weak D match, TRBD1 (7 bases). This CDR3 is 14 amino acids long. CDR1 is LGHNA and CDR2 is YSLEER in the germline V gene. Trimming stripped 3 bases from V and 5 bases from J, with 12 bases between. The CDR3 loop is CASSHSQGGDTQYF. As DNA, the CDR3 is TGCGCCAGCAGCCACAGTCAGGGGGGAGATACGCAGTATTTT.

The gene calls are TRBV12-5 and TRBJ1-5; D may be TRBD1 (5 bases). CDR1 is LGHNT and CDR2 is FRNRAP in the germline V gene. V was shortened by 6 bases and J by 0 bases, with 9 bases between the two germline ends. The CDR3 consists of 14 residues. CDR3 bases: TGTGCTAGTGGCCGGGACGGTAGCAATCAGCCCCAGCATTTT. Amino acids: CASGRDGSNQPQHF.

This chain connects TRBV2 to TRBJ1-3; D is ambiguous. Germline lookup yields CDR1 SNHLY and CDR2 FYNNEI. The CDR3 covers 13 residues. Trimming shortened V by 7 bases and J by 0 bases, and 7 bases separated the two germline ends. DNA of the CDR3: TGTGCCAGCACGGAGGACTCTGGAAACACCATATATTTT. Its protein is CASTEDSGNTIYF.

The rearrangement links TRBV27 to TRBJ1-1, with TRBD1 matching 8 bases. The J segment lost 5 bases and the V segment lost 5 bases, leaving 10 bases of the junction unmatched. Germline V gives CDR1 MNHEY, CDR2 SMNVEV (reference sequence). The CDR3 length is 15 residues. The CDR3 bases are TGTGCCAGCAGTATGCAGGGGGCCAGGGGAACTGAAGCTTTCTTT. The encoded protein is CASSMQGARGTEAFF.

The chain joins TRBV9 to TRBJ1-2, with D tentatively TRBD1 (5 bases). This CDR3 region has 14 residues. With 7 bases removed from V and 1 base from J, the gap between germline ends came to 14 bases. Germline CDR1 is SGDLS and CDR2 is YYNGEE. The CDR3 nucleotides read TGTGCCAGCTCAAACTGGGGACTTAACTATGGCTACACCTTC. Translating gives CASSNWGLNYGYTF.

V gene TRBV9 combines with J gene TRBJ1-5, with 7 positions matching TRBD1. Germline V gene data show CDR1 as SGDLS and CDR2 as YYNGEE. CDR3 size: 15 residues. With 3 bases clipped from V and 4 bases from J, the junction kept 7 bases outside the gene matches. CDR3 coding DNA: TGTGCCAGCAGCGCCCGGGACAGCATGAATCAGCCCCAGCATTTT. It translates to CASSARDSMNQPQHF.

The J gene is TRBJ1-1, the V gene TRBV5-4; D gene unclear. The CDR3 length is 14 residues. V lost 0 bases, J lost 7 bases, and 13 bases lay in between. The germline gives CDR1 SGHNT, CDR2 YYREEE (reference sequence). The CDR3 sequence is CASSLDFEVGEAFF. The DNA for the CDR3 is TGTGCCAGCAGCTTGGACTTCGAGGTTGGTGAAGCTTTCTTT. The full variable domain, its missing parts supplied by reference TRBV5-4 and TRBJ1-1, is ETGVTQSPTHLIKTRGQQVTLRCSSQSGHNTVSWYQQALGQGPQFIFQYYREEENGRGNFPPRFSGLQFPNYSSELNVNALELDDSALYLCASSLDFEVGEAFFGQGTRLTVV.

The J gene is TRBJ1-2, the V gene TRBV4-1, with D possibly being TRBD1 (6 bases). From germline, CDR1 is MGHRA and CDR2 YSYEKL. The CDR3 contains 16 residues. V shed 3 bases and J shed 8 bases, with 22 bases lying between them. The CDR3 coding sequence is TGCGCCAGCAGCCAGGCCTCGACAGGAGATCTTGGCGGCTACACCTTC. Amino acid sequence: CASSQASTGDLGGYTF.

This chain links TRBV6-2 or TRBV6-3 with TRBJ2-1; possible D gene TRBD2, 5 bases. Germline-derived CDR1 and CDR2 are MNHEY and SVGEGT. V was shortened by 5 bases and J by 0 bases, with 14 bases between the two germline ends. The CDR3 runs to 16 residues. CDR3 in amino acids: CASSPKTGGSYNEQFF. The CDR3 bases are TGTGCCAGCAGTCCTAAGACTGGAGGCTCCTACAATGAGCAGTTCTTC.

The chain is built from TRBV6-6 and TRBJ2-7; the D gene is possibly TRBD2 (6 bases). The V end lost 5 bases, the J end lost 3 bases, and 14 bases lay between the germline ends. The CDR3 is made up of 14 amino acids. Looked up from germline, CDR1 is MNHNY and CDR2 is SVGAGI (reference sequence). DNA of the CDR3: TGTGCCAGCAGTGGGTGGGAGGAGTTCTACGAGCAGTACTTC. Its protein is CASSGWEEFYEQYF.

Here the CDR3 DNA reads TGCAGTGCTACTGGGACAGCGGGATCGGATACGCAGTATTTT. It yields the protein CSATGTAGSDTQYF. The gene calls are TRBV20-1 and TRBJ2-3; D assignment may be TRBD1 or TRBD2 (7 bases each). CDR1 and CDR2 from the germline V gene are DFQATT and SNEGSKA (reference sequence). This CDR3 spans 14 amino acids. The ends were cut back, 4 bases at V and 6 bases at J, with 17 bases in the middle.

The count of this clonotype is one. V is TRBV20-1 and J is TRBJ2-1; D remains ambiguous. Looked up from germline, CDR1 is DFQATT and CDR2 is SNEGSKA (reference sequence). V lost 5 bases and J lost 8, with 10 bases in between. The CDR3 runs to 11 residues. CDR3 nucleotide sequence: TGCAGTGCTGCCACGGGCGATGAGCAGTTCTTC. Encoded protein: CSAATGDEQFF.

The V and J genes are TRBV29-1 and TRBJ2-5, with D maybe TRBD2 (6 bases). V shed 4 bases and J shed 2 bases, with 11 bases lying between them. Germline CDR1 is SQVTM and CDR2 is ANQGSEA. The CDR3 loop spans 13 amino acids. CDR3 in DNA: TGCAGCGTTGGTCGGGGGAGTCAAGAGACCCAGTACTTC. Residues: CSVGRGSQETQYF.

V and J are TRBV27 and TRBJ2-7; TRBD2 is a possible D gene (6 bases). Germline V lookup: CDR1 MNHEY, CDR2 SMNVEV (reference sequence). V lost 8 bases and J lost 3, with 8 bases in between. The CDR3 runs to 11 residues. The CDR3 nucleotides are TGTGCCAGCGGACTACACTACGAGCAGTACTTC. This translates into CASGLHYEQYF.

A word on this clonotype: The junction and the germline gene differ at one end; a read error may be behind it. J is TRBJ2-1 and V is TRBV3-1; no clear D gene. The CDR3 length is 13 residues. Looked up from germline, CDR1 is LGHDT and CDR2 is YNNKEL (reference sequence). CDR3 amino acids: CASSAHSDNEQFF. The DNA for the CDR3 is TGTGCCAGCAGCGCACACTCCGACAATGAGCAGTTCTTC.

V gene TRBV7-2 combines with J gene TRBJ2-4; unclear D gene. The V gene lost 3 bases and the J gene lost 3 bases, with 12 bases spanning the gap. Germline V gene sequence: CDR1 SGHTA, CDR2 FQGNSA. The length of the CDR3 is 15 residues. The CDR3 nucleotides are TGTGCCAGCAGCTTTTCTTCCATGGGCAAAAACATTCAGTACTTC. It specifies CASSFSSMGKNIQYF.

Only a few counts were recorded for this clonotype. The rearrangement links TRBV4-1 to TRBJ2-4; 11 bases map to TRBD1. Germline-derived CDR1 and CDR2 are MGHRA and YSYEKL. J lost 8 bases, V lost 3 bases, and 6 bases had no gene match. CDR3 length: 15 amino acids. CDR3 nucleotides: TGCGCCAGCAGCCATGCAACGGGACAGGGGGACATTCAGTACTTC. It is translated as CASSHATGQGDIQYF.

CDR3 region: CASSLVAAGELFF. The CDR3 DNA is TGTGCCAGCAGCTTAGTAGCCGCCGGGGAGCTGTTTTTT. V usage is TRBV7-2 and J usage is TRBJ2-2; no clear D. Per the germline V gene, CDR1 is SGHTA and CDR2 is FQGNSA. CDR3 length: 13 amino acids. With 1 base removed from V and 6 bases from J, the gap between germline ends came to 6 bases.

This rearrangement joins TRBV20-1 to TRBJ2-3; the match to TRBD2 covers 13 bases. The length of the CDR3 is 16 residues. V trimming: 0 bases; J trimming: 3 bases; junction bases outside the gene matches: 3. Germline CDR1 reads DFQATT; CDR2 reads SNEGSKA (reference sequence). This CDR3 reads CSAREILAGGTDTQYF. The CDR3 region has the DNA TGCAGTGCTAGAGAGATACTAGCGGGGGGGACAGATACGCAGTATTTT.

The chain joins TRBV18 to TRBJ2-4, with D hard to call. The CDR3 covers 19 residues. CDR1 and CDR2 from the germline V gene are KGHSH and LQKENI. The ends were cut back, 5 bases at V and 0 bases at J, with 23 bases in the middle. The CDR3 DNA reads as TGTGCCAGCTCATCCTTGCCGCTAAGTGGACCTGTAGCCAAAAACATTCAGTACTTC. Translated, it gives CASSSLPLSGPVAKNIQYF.